This TCR beta chain stems from a study of OX40 agonist ivuxolimab in advanced cancers. Study-wide background: The drug used for patients, ivuxolimab, was an agonistic anti-OX40 (CD134) antibody. Past anti-PD-1, anti-PD-L1 or anti-CTLA-4 therapy was accepted, and 35% to 45% had received some.

As regards this clone: Its antigen is unidentified.

The protocol was immunoSEQ multiplex PCR, while the TCRdb copy is restricted to in-frame clones and leaves out a portion. Of approximately 7,400 clones in the sample, around 85% are singletons; the top ten hold around 70%. Germline-derived CDR1 and CDR2 are WNHNN and SYGVQD (reference sequence). The CDR3 length is 13 residues. V was cut by 5 bases and J by 4 bases, with 12 bases left in between. Regarding the study as a whole: In the 0.1-3.0 mg/kg groups, partial responders showed among the lowest expansion.

Sample: CD4+ or CD8+ T cells sorted from blood, taken in a trial of the OX40 agonist ivuxolimab. This TCR was sampled from an adult with an advanced solid tumor such as melanoma, head and neck, liver or kidney cancer. The J gene is TRBJ2-7, the V gene TRBV10-1; D tentatively fits TRBD1 or TRBD2 (5 bases each). For the CDR3, the DNA is TGCGCCAGCAGTCGGGGCCTACAATACGAGCAGTACTTC. Residues: CASSRGLQYEQYF.